This TCR beta chain was obtained from a study of cytomegalovirus exposure and HLA in healthy donors. The primer mix had 60 Vbeta and 13 Jbeta primers. The protocol was immunoSEQ multiplex PCR, while the TCRdb copy is restricted to in-frame clones and leaves out a portion. The sample shows around 120,000 clones, 74% of them seen only once. The CDR3 is made up of 14 amino acids. The germline V and J ends were trimmed by 8 bases and 5 bases, with 18 bases remaining between them. CDR1 is MNHNS, CDR2 SASEGT, per germline. Sequenced sample: PBMCs. V gene TRBV6-1 combines with J gene TRBJ1-2, with TRBD1 as a possible D gene (6 bases). The receptor was isolated from a man between 45 and 60 years old in good health and CMV-seropositive. The CDR3 reads CASEGGGVEYGYTF. In nucleotides, the CDR3 is TGTGCCAGCGAAGGGGGGGGCGTAGAGTATGGCTACACCTTC.